This T cell receptor beta chain emerged from a study of blood T cell repertoires in COVID-19. Study in general: The samples span acute and convalescent COVID-19 from the United States, Italy and Spain.

Participant-reported clinical history was the basis for cohort assignment. Profiled with immunoSEQ multiplex PCR; TCRdb holds only in-frame clones, not every one. The sample carries about 130,000 clones, roughly 87% recorded once. V lost 6 bases to trimming and J lost 2 bases, with 10 bases between them. The CDR3 consists of 13 residues. The V gene's germline CDR1 is LNHDA and CDR2 SQIVND (reference sequence). This clonotype was sampled from a man aged 30-40 years who had recovered from COVID-19. The sequenced sample was PBMCs or T cells enriched from blood (not recorded which). The chain has TRBV19 and TRBJ1-1; D might be TRBD1 (5 bases). The CDR3 loop reads CASRPGINTEAFF. As DNA, the CDR3 is TGTGCCAGTAGACCAGGGATAAACACTGAAGCTTTCTTT.